Described below is a single TCR beta chain sequence and its context. The CDR3 totals 16 residues. V shed 1 base, J shed 3 bases, and the junction held 7 bases outside the gene matches. Germline V lookup: CDR1 MDHEN, CDR2 SYDVKM. Data came from immunoSEQ multiplex PCR; TCRdb stores just in-frame clones and leaves some out. This sample has under 30,000 clones, with roughly nine tenths found just once. The sample originates from a study of T cell changes during pregnancy in multiple sclerosis. The receptor's source is a female donor with multiple sclerosis, enrolled in a pregnancy study. The chain couples TRBV28 to TRBJ2-7, with 9 positions matching TRBD1. The material sequenced was CD8+ T cells from peripheral blood mononuclear cells, taken in the second trimester of pregnancy. The CDR3 DNA follows: TGTGCCAGCAGTTTATTTTCTAACAGGGGGCTCTACGAGCAGTACTTC. Translated: CASSLFSNRGLYEQYF.